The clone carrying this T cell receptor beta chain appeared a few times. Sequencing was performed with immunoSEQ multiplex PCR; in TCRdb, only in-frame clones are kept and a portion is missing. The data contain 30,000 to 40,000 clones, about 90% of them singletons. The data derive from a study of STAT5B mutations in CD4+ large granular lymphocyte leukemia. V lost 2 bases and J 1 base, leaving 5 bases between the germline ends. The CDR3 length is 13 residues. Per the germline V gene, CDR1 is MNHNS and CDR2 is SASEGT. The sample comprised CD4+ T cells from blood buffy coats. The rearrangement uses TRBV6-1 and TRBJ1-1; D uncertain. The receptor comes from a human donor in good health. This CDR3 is CASSEQPNTEAFF. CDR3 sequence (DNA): TGTGCCAGCAGTGAACAGCCGAACACTGAAGCTTTCTTT.